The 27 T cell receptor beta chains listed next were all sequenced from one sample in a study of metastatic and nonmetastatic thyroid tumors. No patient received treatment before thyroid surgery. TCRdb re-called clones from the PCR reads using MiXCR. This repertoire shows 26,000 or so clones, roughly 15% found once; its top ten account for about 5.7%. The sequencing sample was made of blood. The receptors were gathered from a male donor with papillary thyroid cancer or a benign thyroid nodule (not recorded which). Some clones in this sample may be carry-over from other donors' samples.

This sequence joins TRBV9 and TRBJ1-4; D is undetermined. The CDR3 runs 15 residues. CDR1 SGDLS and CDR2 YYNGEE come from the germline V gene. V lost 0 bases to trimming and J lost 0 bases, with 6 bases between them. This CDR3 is CASSVGEPTNEKLFF. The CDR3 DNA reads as TGTGCCAGCAGCGTAGGGGAGCCAACTAATGAAAAACTGTTTTTT.

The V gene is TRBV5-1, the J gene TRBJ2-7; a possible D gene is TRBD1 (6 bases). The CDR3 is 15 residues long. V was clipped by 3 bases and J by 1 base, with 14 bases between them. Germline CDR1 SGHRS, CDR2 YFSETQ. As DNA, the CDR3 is TGCGCCAGCAGCTCGGTACAGGGTAAATCCTACGAGCAGTACTTC. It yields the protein CASSSVQGKSYEQYF.

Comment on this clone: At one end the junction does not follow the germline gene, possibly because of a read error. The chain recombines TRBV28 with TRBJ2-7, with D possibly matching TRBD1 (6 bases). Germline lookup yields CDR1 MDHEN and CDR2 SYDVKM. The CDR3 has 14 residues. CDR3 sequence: CAISFTDSAHEQYF. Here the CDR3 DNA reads TGTGCCATCAGTTTCACGGACAGTGCCCACGAGCAGTACTTC.

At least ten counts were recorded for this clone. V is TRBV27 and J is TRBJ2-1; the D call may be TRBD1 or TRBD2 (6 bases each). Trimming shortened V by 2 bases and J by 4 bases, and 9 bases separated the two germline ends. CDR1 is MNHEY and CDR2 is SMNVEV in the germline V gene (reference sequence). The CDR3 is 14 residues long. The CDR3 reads CASSLRGQYNEQFF. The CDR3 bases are TGTGCCAGCAGTTTACGGGGGCAGTACAATGAGCAGTTCTTC.

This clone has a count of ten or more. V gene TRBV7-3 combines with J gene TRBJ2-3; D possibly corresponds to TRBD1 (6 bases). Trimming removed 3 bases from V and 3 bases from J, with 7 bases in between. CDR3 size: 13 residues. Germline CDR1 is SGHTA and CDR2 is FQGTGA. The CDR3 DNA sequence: TGTGCCAGCAGCTTCACAGGGACAGATACGCAGTATTTT. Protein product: CASSFTGTDTQYF. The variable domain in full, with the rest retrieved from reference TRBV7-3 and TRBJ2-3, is GAGVSQTPSNKVTEKGKYVELRCDPISGHTALYWYRQSLGQGPEFLIYFQGTGAADDSGLPNDRFFAVRPEGSVSTLKIQRTERGDSAVYLCASSFTGTDTQYFGPGTRLTVL.

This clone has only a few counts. CDR3 amino acids: CASSRGTENYEQYF. In DNA form, the CDR3 reads TGTGCCAGCAGCCGCGGGACAGAAAACTACGAGCAGTACTTC. The chain combines TRBV7-9 with TRBJ2-7; tentative D call: TRBD1 (7 bases). Germline V gene lookup returns CDR1 SEHNR and CDR2 FQNEAQ (reference sequence). V dropped 5 bases and J dropped 3 bases, with 14 bases sitting between them. This CDR3 is 14 amino acids long.

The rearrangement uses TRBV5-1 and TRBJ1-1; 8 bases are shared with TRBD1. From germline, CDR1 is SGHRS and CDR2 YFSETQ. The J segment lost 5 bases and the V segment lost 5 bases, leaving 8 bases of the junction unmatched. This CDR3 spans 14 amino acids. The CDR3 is CASSSQGAGTEAFF. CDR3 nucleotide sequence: TGCGCCAGCAGTTCGCAGGGGGCCGGGACTGAAGCTTTCTTT.

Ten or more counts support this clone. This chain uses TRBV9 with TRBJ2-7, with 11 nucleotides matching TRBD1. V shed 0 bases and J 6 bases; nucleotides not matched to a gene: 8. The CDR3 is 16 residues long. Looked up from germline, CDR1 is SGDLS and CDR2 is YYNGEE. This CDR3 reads CASSVGSRTGGSEQYF. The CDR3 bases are TGTGCCAGCAGCGTAGGTTCTAGGACAGGGGGCTCCGAGCAGTACTTC.

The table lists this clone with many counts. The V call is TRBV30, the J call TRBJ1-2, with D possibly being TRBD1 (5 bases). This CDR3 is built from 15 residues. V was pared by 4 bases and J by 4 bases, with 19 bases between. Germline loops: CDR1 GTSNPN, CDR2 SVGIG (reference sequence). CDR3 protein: CAWKYGAGSTYGYTF. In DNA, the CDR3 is TGTGCCTGGAAGTACGGAGCAGGGTCGACCTATGGCTACACCTTC.

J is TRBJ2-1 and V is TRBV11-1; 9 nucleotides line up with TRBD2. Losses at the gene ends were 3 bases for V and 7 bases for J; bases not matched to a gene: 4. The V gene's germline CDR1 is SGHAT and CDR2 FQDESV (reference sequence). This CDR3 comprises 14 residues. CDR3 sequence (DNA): TGTGCCAGCAGCTTGGGGACTAGCCTGAATGAGCAGTTCTTC. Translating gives CASSLGTSLNEQFF.

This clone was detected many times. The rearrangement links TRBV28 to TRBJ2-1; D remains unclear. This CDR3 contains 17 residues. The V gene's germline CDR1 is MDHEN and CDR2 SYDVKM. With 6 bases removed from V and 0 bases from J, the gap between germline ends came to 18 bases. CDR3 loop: CASSPTTRRSSYNEQFF. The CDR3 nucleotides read TGTGCCAGCAGCCCAACGACCCGCAGGAGCTCCTACAATGAGCAGTTCTTC.

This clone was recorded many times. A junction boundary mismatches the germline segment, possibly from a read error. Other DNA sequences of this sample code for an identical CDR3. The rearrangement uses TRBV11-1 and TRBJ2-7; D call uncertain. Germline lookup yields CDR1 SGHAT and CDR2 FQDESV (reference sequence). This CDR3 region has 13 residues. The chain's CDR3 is CASSPLPSYEQYF. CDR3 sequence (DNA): TGCGCCAGCAGTCCTCTGCCCTCCTACGAGCAGTACTTC.

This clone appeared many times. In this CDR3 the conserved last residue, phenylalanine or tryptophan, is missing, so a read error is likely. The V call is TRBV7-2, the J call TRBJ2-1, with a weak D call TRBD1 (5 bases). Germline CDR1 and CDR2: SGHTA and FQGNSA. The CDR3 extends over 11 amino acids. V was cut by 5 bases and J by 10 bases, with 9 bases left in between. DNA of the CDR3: TGTGCCAGCAGCCTCTCAGGGGAGCAGTTCCTC. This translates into CASSLSGEQFL.

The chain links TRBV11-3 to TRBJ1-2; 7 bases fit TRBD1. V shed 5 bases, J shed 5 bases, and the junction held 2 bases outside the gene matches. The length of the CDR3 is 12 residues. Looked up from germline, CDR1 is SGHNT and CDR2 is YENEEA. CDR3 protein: CASSQGGYGYTF. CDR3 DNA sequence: TGTGCCAGCAGCCAGGGGGGGTATGGCTACACCTTC.

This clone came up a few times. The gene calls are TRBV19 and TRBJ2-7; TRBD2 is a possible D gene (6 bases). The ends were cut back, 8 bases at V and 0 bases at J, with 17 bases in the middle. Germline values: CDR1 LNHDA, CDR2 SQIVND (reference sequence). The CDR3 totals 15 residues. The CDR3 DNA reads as TGTGCCAGTTCTAGCGACCCCATGAGCTCCTACGAGCAGTACTTC. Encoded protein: CASSSDPMSSYEQYF.

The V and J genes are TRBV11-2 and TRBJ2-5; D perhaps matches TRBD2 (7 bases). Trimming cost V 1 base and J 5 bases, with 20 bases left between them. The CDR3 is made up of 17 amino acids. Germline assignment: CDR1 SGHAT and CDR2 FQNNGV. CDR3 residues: CASSLVREAGRGETQYF. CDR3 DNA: TGTGCCAGCAGCTTAGTCCGAGAGGCAGGGAGGGGGGAGACCCAGTACTTC.

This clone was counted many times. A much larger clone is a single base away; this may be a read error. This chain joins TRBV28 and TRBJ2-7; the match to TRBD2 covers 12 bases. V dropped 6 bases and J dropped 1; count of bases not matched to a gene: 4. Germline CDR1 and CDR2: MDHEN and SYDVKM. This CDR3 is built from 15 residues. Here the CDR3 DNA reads TGTGCCAGCAGGCAGACTAGCGGGGGATCCTACGAGCAGTACTTC. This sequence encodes CASRQTSGGSYEQYF.

CDR3 DNA: TGCAGCGTTGAAAGGGGGCTAGGAAACACCATATATTTT. Protein product: CSVERGLGNTIYF. J is TRBJ1-3 and V is TRBV29-1, with TRBD1 matching over 7 bases. Germline V lookup: CDR1 SQVTM, CDR2 ANQGSEA. J lost 4 bases, V lost 2 bases, and 2 bases had no gene match. The length of the CDR3 is 13 residues.

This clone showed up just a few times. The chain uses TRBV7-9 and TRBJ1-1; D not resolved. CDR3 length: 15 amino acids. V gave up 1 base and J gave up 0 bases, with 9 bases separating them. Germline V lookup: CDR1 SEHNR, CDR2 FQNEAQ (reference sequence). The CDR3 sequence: CASSLVPFMNTEAFF. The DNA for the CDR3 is TGTGCCAGCAGCTTAGTCCCGTTCATGAACACTGAAGCTTTCTTT.

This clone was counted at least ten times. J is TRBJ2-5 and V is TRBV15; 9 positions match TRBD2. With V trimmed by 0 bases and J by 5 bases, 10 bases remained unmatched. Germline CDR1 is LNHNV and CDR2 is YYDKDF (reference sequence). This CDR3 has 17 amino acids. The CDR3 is CATSRDPLREGRETQYF. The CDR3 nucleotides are TGTGCCACCAGCAGAGATCCCTTGCGGGAGGGCCGCGAGACCCAGTACTTC.

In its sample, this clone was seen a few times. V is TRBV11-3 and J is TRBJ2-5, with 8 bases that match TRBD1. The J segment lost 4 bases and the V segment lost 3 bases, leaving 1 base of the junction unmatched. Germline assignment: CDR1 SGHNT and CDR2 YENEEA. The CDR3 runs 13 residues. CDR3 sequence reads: CASSFTGGETQYF. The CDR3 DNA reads TGTGCCAGCAGCTTTACAGGGGGAGAGACCCAGTACTTC.

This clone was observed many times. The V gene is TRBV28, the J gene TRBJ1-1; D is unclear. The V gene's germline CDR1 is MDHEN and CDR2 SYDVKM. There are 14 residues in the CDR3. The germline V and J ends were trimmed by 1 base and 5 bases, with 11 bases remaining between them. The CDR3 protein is CASSLFGIATEAFF. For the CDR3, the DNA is TGTGCCAGCAGTTTATTTGGGATCGCTACTGAAGCTTTCTTT.

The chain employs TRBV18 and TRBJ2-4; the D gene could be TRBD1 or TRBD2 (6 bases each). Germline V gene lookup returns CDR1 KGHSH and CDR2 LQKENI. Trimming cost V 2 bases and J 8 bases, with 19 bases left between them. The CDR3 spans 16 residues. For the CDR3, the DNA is TGTGCCAGCTCACCAAATCAAGGGGGAGCGGGCGACATTCAGTACTTC. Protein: CASSPNQGGAGDIQYF.

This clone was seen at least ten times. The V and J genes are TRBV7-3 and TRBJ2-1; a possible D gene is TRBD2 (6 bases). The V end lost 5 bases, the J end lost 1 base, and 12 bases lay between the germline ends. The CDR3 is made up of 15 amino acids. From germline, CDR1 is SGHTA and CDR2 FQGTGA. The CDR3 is CASSTGTPSYNEQFF. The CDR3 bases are TGTGCCAGCAGCACCGGGACTCCGTCCTACAATGAGCAGTTCTTC.

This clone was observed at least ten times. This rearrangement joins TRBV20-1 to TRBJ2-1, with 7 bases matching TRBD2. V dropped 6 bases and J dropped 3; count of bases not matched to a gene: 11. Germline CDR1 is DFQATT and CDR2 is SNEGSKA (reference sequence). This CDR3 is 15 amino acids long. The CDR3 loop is CSAIAVLAVYNEQFF. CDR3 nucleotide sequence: TGCAGTGCGATTGCCGTCCTAGCGGTCTACAATGAGCAGTTCTTC.

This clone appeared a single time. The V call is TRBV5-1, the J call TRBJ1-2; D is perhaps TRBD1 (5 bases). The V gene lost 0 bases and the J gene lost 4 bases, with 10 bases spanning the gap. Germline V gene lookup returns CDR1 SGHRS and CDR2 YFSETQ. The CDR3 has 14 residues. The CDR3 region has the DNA TGCGCCAGCAGCTTGGACGGGGGAGCCTATGGCTACACCTTC. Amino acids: CASSLDGGAYGYTF.

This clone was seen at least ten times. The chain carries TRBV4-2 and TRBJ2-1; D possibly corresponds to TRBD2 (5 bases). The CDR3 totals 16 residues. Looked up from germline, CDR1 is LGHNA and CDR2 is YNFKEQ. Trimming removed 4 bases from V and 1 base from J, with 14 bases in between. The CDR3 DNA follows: TGTGCCAGCAGCCCCAATGTGCGGACTTCCTACAATGAGCAGTTCTTC. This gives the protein CASSPNVRTSYNEQFF.